This TCR beta chain was retrieved from a study of blood T cell repertoires in COVID-19. Note on this clone: Other nucleotide sequences from this sample produce the same CDR3.

Measured with immunoSEQ multiplex PCR; TCRdb has only the in-frame clones, and not every one. Here the sample spans 400,000 to 450,000 clones, roughly 88% being singletons. All enrollees were roughly 18 to 100 years old and from 20 to 30 US areas. The study assigned cohorts using participant-reported clinical history. Cohort 3 donors counted as recovered after two negative PCRs, clearance, or resolved symptoms. The CDR3 length is 13 residues. Germline V gene lookup returns CDR1 SGHRS and CDR2 YFSETQ. Trimming pared 1 base from V and 1 base from J, leaving 3 bases between. The rearrangement uses TRBV5-1 and TRBJ1-5, with D unresolved. The sample taken for sequencing was PBMCs or T cells enriched from blood (not recorded which). The receptor was derived from a man between 18 and 29 years old who had recovered from COVID-19. The CDR3 sequence is CASSLQSNQPQHF. CDR3 in DNA: TGCGCCAGCAGCTTGCAAAGCAATCAGCCCCAGCATTTT.